Listed below are T cell receptor beta chains from one sample, sequenced in a study of blood T cell repertoires in COVID-19. This table comes from immunoSEQ multiplex PCR, and its TCRdb copy is limited to in-frame clones, with some not included. The table records more than 250,000 clones, roughly 90% of them present only once. The sequenced sample was peripheral blood. All receptors come from a human donor in a cohort sampled during active COVID-19. Each CDR3 is given with its conserved first and last residue. Each record gives: clone size, V gene, J gene, CDR3 length, D gene, CDR3 DNA, CDR3 protein. D genes are given only for firm matches. Not all rows give a size; the values are once, few, many and, for expanded clones, a class.

NA	TRBV18	TRBJ2-1	17	TRBD2	TGTGCCAGCTCACAGGGGAGTGGCGGGAGGGACGACAATGAGCAGTTCTTC	CASSQGSGGRDDNEQFF
NA	TRBV4-3	TRBJ2-7	19	TRBD2	TGCGCCAGCAGCCAGATGGCGAGGCCTAGCGGGGAACAAAACTACGAGCAGTACTTC	CASSQMARPSGEQNYEQYF
NA	TRBV4-3	TRBJ1-4	14	NA	TGCGCCAGCAGCCAAGGGTTAGCGAATGAAAAACTGTTTTTT	CASSQGLANEKLFF
NA	TRBV11-2	TRBJ1-3	16	NA	TGTGCCAGCAGCTTATTGCGGGGCTTCCCTGGAAACACCATATATTTT	CASSLLRGFPGNTIYF
once	TRBV7-3	TRBJ2-7	14	NA	TGTGCCAGCAGCCCTCCTCGGACAGTCTACGAGCAGTACTTC	CASSPPRTVYEQYF
NA	TRBV7-6	TRBJ2-3	17	TRBD2	TGTGCCAGCAGCTTTTTAATAGGCGGGAGGGGCACAGATACGCAGTATTTT	CASSFLIGGRGTDTQYF
NA	TRBV19	TRBJ1-5	18	TRBD1	TGTGCCAGTAGTAGCACAGGGGGCCTCCTATATAGCAATCAGCCCCAGCATTTT	CASSSTGGLLYSNQPQHF
NA	TRBV13	TRBJ2-7	18	NA	TGTGCCAGCAGCTTATCACTTTTCCGTCGGCGGGGCTCCTACGAGCAGTACTTC	CASSLSLFRRRGSYEQYF
NA	TRBV19	TRBJ1-6	16	NA	TGTGCCAGTAGTATACAGTCAGGGTCGGGTAATTCACCCCTCCACTTT	CASSIQSGSGNSPLHF
NA	TRBV5-4	TRBJ2-7	14	TRBD1	TGTGCCAGCAGCTCCCCCGGGACAGGCTACGAGCAGTACTTC	CASSSPGTGYEQYF
NA	TRBV5-4	TRBJ2-3	16	NA	TGTGCCAGCAGCCTCGGGTCCCTCCTCATCACAGATACGCAGTATTTT	CASSLGSLLITDTQYF
NA	TRBV5-1	TRBJ2-7	14	TRBD2	TGCGCCAGCGTCCCTAGCGGGGGGGCCTACGAGCAGTACTTC	CASVPSGGAYEQYF
NA	TRBV7-2	TRBJ2-7	15	NA	TGTGCCAGCAGCCGCCTAGCGCTAGGGACCTACGAGCAGTACTTC	CASSRLALGTYEQYF
once	TRBV11-2	TRBJ1-2	14	TRBD1	TGTGCCAGCAGCTTAGAGGGACAGCTCTATGGCTACACCTTC	CASSLEGQLYGYTF
NA	TRBV7-2	TRBJ2-5	16	TRBD2	TGTGCCAGCAGCTTACGGGGCGGGAGACCCCAAGAGACCCAGTACTTC	CASSLRGGRPQETQYF
NA	TRBV4-1	TRBJ2-4	18	NA	TGCGCCAGCAGCCAAGATGCGGGCGAGGGGGTAGCCAAAAACATTCAGTACTTC	CASSQDAGEGVAKNIQYF
NA	TRBV3-1/TRBV3-2	TRBJ2-3	16	NA	TGTGCCAGCAGCCATTTAGGGGGGGGATCTTCAGATACGCAGTATTTT	CASSHLGGGSSDTQYF
few	TRBV11-3	TRBJ2-1	13	TRBD1	TGTGCCAGCAGCTTACTTCCGACAGGGGGCTTGTTCTTC	CASSLLPTGGLFF
NA	TRBV5-1	TRBJ2-5	16	TRBD1	TGCGCCAGCAGCTGGCCCACAGACAGGGACAGAGAGACCCAGTACTTC	CASSWPTDRDRETQYF
NA	TRBV6-2/TRBV6-3	TRBJ2-7	15	NA	TGTGCCAGCAGTACCCGGAGTCGTCAATACTACGAGCAGTACTTC	CASSTRSRQYYEQYF
NA	TRBV7-9	TRBJ1-2	17	TRBD1	TGTGCCAGCAGCTCTACTACGACAGGGAGTCTTGTTCATGGCTACACCTTC	CASSSTTTGSLVHGYTF
NA	TRBV28	TRBJ2-7	14	NA	TGTGCCAGCAGTAATCAGGGGACACCCTACGAGCAGTACTTC	CASSNQGTPYEQYF
NA	TRBV2	TRBJ2-7	18	TRBD2	TGTGCCAGCCGCCCTGGGGGGCTAGCGGGAGGGGATCTATACGAGCAGTACTTC	CASRPGGLAGGDLYEQYF
once	TRBV4-1	TRBJ2-3	16	TRBD1	TGCGCCAGCAGCCGAGGGGGGACAGGGGTCACAGATACGCAGTATTTT	CASSRGGTGVTDTQYF
NA	TRBV11-2	TRBJ1-1	15	NA	TGTGCCAGCACCTTCCGGACCCAAGGGGGCACTGAAGCTTTCTTT	CASTFRTQGGTEAFF
NA	TRBV19	TRBJ2-3	15	TRBD1	TGTGCCAGTAGTAGGGGGACAGGGAGGACAGATACGCAGTATTTT	CASSRGTGRTDTQYF
NA	TRBV5-8	TRBJ1-4	16	TRBD1	TGTGCCAGCAGCACGCAGTGGGGACAGGGCACTGAAAAACTGTTTTTT	CASSTQWGQGTEKLFF
NA	TRBV29-1	TRBJ2-7	14	NA	TGCAGCGTTGAGCGGCGGGGCCCAACCTACGAGCAGTACTTC	CSVERRGPTYEQYF
NA	TRBV5-1	TRBJ1-6	17	TRBD1	TGCGCCAGCAGCGTCTCTCCCGGGACAGGGGAAGGTTCACCCCTCCACTTT	CASSVSPGTGEGSPLHF